This TCR beta chain was observed in a study of T cell clonotyping in hematopoietic cell transplantation. In the study overall: Pretransplant recipient samples were taken after cytoreduction.

The time point: recipient sample about 28 days before transplant, after cytoreduction. V was trimmed by 1 base and J by 4 bases, leaving 8 bases between them. From germline, CDR1 is SGDLS and CDR2 YYNGEE. The CDR3 covers 13 residues. Some clones are missing from TCRdb's copy, which holds only in-frame ones; the method was immunoSEQ multiplex PCR. In the table there are about 45,000 clones, around 80% of which are singletons. Concerning this clone itself: What it recognizes is unknown.

Study outcomes and limitations: Broader posttransplant TCR repertoire diversity was predicted by graft donor and pretransplant recipient Inverse Simpson Index values.

This rearrangement joins TRBV9 to TRBJ1-1, with D perhaps TRBD1 (5 bases). The TCR was taken from a man in his 60s with myelodysplastic syndrome. Some clones in this sample may be carry-over from other donors' samples. Source: peripheral blood mononuclear cells, taken before stem cell transplant. In nucleotides, the CDR3 is TGTGCCAGCAGCGTACAGGGCTCCACTGAAGCTTTCTTT. Protein sequence: CASSVQGSTEAFF.